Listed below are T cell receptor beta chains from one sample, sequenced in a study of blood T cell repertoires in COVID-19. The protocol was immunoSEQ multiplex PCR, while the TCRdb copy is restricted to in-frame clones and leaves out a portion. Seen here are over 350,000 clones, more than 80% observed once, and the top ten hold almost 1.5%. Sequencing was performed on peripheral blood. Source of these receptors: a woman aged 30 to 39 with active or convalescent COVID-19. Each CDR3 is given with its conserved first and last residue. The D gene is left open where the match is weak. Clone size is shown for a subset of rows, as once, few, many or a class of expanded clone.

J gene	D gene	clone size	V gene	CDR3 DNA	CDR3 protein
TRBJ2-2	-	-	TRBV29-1	TGCAGCGTGAGGACAGCAACGACCGGGGAGCTGTTTTTT	CSVRTATTGELFF
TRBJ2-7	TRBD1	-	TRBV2	TGTGCCAGCAGTGAAGGGACAGGATCAACTGAGCAGTACTTC	CASSEGTGSTEQYF
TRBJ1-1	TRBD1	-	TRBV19	TGTGCCAGTAGTACGACAAAGGGGGCGAAGAACACTGAAGCTTTCTTT	CASSTTKGAKNTEAFF
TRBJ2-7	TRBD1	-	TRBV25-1	TGTGCCAGCAGCCCAGGACAGGGGTTCTCCTACGAGCAGTACTTC	CASSPGQGFSYEQYF
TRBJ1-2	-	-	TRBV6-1	TGTGCCAGCAGTGACGAGGGAGGAGTCGCCTATGGCTACACCTTC	CASSDEGGVAYGYTF
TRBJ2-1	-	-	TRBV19	TGTGCCAGTAGTATGACTCCTTCCTACAATGAGCAGTTCTTC	CASSMTPSYNEQFF
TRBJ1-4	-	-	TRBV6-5	TGTGCCAGCAGGAGAGGGAACGAAAAACTGTTTTTT	CASRRGNEKLFF
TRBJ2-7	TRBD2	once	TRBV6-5	TGTGCCAGCAGTTACAGAGGGCGGGAGAGCTACGAGCAGTACTTC	CASSYRGRESYEQYF
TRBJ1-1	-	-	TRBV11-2	TGTGCCAGCAGCTTATGGGCCAACACTGAAGCTTTCTTT	CASSLWANTEAFF
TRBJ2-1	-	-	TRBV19	TGTGCCAGTAGTCAGGGGGGCTCCTACAATGAGCAGTTCTTC	CASSQGGSYNEQFF
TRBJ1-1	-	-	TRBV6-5	TGTGCCTCCGGGGGGGGCTTTCTGAACACTGAAGCTTTCTTT	CASGGGFLNTEAFF
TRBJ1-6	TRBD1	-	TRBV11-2	TGTGCCAGCAGCTTTGGACAGGGAGGGTCACCCCTCCACTTT	CASSFGQGGSPLHF
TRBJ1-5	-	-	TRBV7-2	TGTGCCAGCAGCTCACGATGGACGGGGGATCAGCCCCAGCATTTT	CASSSRWTGDQPQHF
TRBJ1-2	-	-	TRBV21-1	TGTGCCAGCAGCAAAGTCAATGCGGGACAGGGGGCAGACTATGGCTACACCTTC	CASSKVNAGQGADYGYTF
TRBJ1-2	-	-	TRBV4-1	TGCGCCAGCAGCCAAGGGCTCAACTATGGCTACACCTTC	CASSQGLNYGYTF
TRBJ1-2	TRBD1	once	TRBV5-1	TGCGCCAGCACCCCGGGACAGGCTAACTATGGCTACACCTTC	CASTPGQANYGYTF
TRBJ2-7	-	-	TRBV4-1	TGCGCCAGCAGCCAGACCAGACAGGCAGGCTACGAGCAGTACTTC	CASSQTRQAGYEQYF
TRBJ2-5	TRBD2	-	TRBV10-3	TGTGCCATCAGTGAGACTAGCGGCCTACAAGAGACCCAGTACTTC	CAISETSGLQETQYF
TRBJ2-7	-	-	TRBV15	TGTGCCACCAGCAGCAGACAGGTTCACGAGCAGTACTTC	CATSSRQVHEQYF
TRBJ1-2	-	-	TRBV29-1	TGCAGCGTTGCACAGAACTATGGCTACACCTTC	CSVAQNYGYTF
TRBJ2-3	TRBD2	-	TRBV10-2	TGCGCCAGCACTGCTAGCGGGGGGCCGGGAGATACGCAGTATTTT	CASTASGGPGDTQYF
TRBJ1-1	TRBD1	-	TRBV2	TGTGCCAGCAGCCCCACAGGGGAGACTGAAGCTTTCTTT	CASSPTGETEAFF
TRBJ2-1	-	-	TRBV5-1	TGCGCCAGCAGCCCCAGTTTGGTGAATGAGCAGTTCTTC	CASSPSLVNEQFF
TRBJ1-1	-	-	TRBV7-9	TGTGCCAGCAGCCCCAGGGGTGCCCCTGAAGCTTTCTTT	CASSPRGAPEAFF
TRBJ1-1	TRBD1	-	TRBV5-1	TGCGCCAGCAGCTTAAAAAGACCGGGACAGGGGGACACTGAAGCTTTCTTT	CASSLKRPGQGDTEAFF
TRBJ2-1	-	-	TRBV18	TGTGCCAGCTCACCAGCGGCTAGCAATGAGCAGTTCTTC	CASSPAASNEQFF
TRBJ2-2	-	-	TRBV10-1	TGCGCCAGCAGCGAAGAACTCCTGGACAGGAACACCGGGGAGCTGTTTTTT	CASSEELLDRNTGELFF
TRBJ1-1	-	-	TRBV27	TGTGCCAGCTATAACCGGCAGGGTCAGGACACTGAAGCTTTCTTT	CASYNRQGQDTEAFF
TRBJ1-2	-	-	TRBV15	TGTGCCACCAGCAGAGCTTCGGACTATGGCTACACCTTC	CATSRASDYGYTF
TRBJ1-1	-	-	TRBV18	TGTGCCAGCTCACCACAGTCGGCTAGGCTGACTGAAGCTTTCTTT	CASSPQSARLTEAFF
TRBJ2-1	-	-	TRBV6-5	TGTGCCAGCAACGCTGGCGGGTATTACAATGAGCAGTTCTTC	CASNAGGYYNEQFF
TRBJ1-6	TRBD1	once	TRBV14	TGTGCCAGCAGCCCTTTAGGCAGGGGGATTAATTCACCCCTCCACTTT	CASSPLGRGINSPLHF
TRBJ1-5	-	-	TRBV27	TGTGCCAGCAGTTTATTCTCACCCGGGGGAAACAATCAGCCCCAGCATTTT	CASSLFSPGGNNQPQHF
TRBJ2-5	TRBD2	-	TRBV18	TGTGCCAGCTCACCATTGAGCGGGGGGCCCCAAGAGACCCAGTACTTC	CASSPLSGGPQETQYF
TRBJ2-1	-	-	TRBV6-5	TGTGCCAGCAGTTACTCGACTCAGCGCGGGGAGCAGTTCTTC	CASSYSTQRGEQFF
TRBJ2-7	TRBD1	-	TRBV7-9	TGTGCCAGCAGCTTAAGGACAGGGGCCTACGAGCAGTACTTC	CASSLRTGAYEQYF
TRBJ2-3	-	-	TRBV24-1	TGTGCCACCAGCCTCCGCGGGACAGATACGCAGTATTTT	CATSLRGTDTQYF
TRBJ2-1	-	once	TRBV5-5	TGTGCCAGCAGTCATTCCGGGACTCCAAACAATGAGCAGTTCTTC	CASSHSGTPNNEQFF
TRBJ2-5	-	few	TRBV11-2	TGTGCCAGCAGCCATCAAGAGACCCAGTACTTC	CASSHQETQYF
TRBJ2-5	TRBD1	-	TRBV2	TGTGCCAGCAGTGACCCACAGGGGGCGGGTGAGACCCAGTACTTC	CASSDPQGAGETQYF
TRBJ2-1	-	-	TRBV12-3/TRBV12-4	TGTGCCAGCAGTCCACGGGATGAGCAGTTCTTC	CASSPRDEQFF
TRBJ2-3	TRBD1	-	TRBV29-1	TGCAGCGTCGGACAGGGTAGCACAGATACGCAGTATTTT	CSVGQGSTDTQYF
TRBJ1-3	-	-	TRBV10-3	TGTGCCGTCACAGGGTCGGACTCTGGAAACACCATATATTTT	CAVTGSDSGNTIYF
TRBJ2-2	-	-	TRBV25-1	TGTGCCAGCAGTGGGGGAGAGTCGGGGGAGCTGTTTTTT	CASSGGESGELFF
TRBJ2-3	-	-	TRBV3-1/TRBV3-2	TGTGCCAGCAGCCAAGCACTAGTCGCAGATACGCAGTATTTT	CASSQALVADTQYF